This T cell receptor (beta chain) derives from a study of shared clonotypes between healthy human individuals (dated by TCRdb to the early 2020s). Context from the whole study: The cohort included a few men and a couple of women between 18 and 49 years of age. For each donor, CD4 naive and CD4 memory were each given three plates, CD8 naive was given two plates, and CD8 memory was given one plate. To estimate repertoire size and how much clonotype sharing occurs between individuals, the study deeply sequenced the blood TCR repertoires of five healthy adults. To increase sequencing depth and limit assay-specific biases, TCR repertoire library preparation and sequencing were carried out by different laboratories using diverse techniques. Each donor's leukapheresis produced roughly between about 0.9 and 9.5 billion PBMCs.

From the germline V gene, CDR1 is SGHTA and CDR2 is FQGTGA. Measured from the cysteine to the phenylalanine, the CDR3 is 16 residues long. The entry retains the CDR3 DNA only, 48 bases that are in frame from base 1. The germline V and J ends show losses of 5 bases and 4 bases respectively, and no gene match explains 8 bases of the junction. For the CD8 naive samples, CD45RO-negative cells were positively selected for CCR7, yielding a CD45RA+CCR7+ population from which TemRA cells were excluded. Healthy HIV-negative adults with no recently reported acute infections or vaccinations were included as donors. Only Caucasian adults living in Nashville, Tennessee, USA were represented among the donors. Blood was obtained by leukapheresis, after which PBMCs were separated by Ficoll-Histopaque density gradient centrifugation and cryopreserved in liquid nitrogen vapor phase. Analytical flow cytometry was used to check the purity and quantity of each magnetically sorted T cell population. From each sorted fraction, genomic DNA was isolated and quantified by UV absorbance on a Nanodrop 2000c.

TCR CDR3 regions were amplified from genomic DNA by multiplex PCR using the deep immunoSEQ assay. For each cell subset, the extracted genomic DNA was distributed evenly across all wells of several immunoSEQ 96-well plates, and each plate served as one replicate. For sorted subsets, each replicate PCR was loaded with roughly 200 ng genomic DNA, equivalent to some 31,000 T cell genomes. The purified libraries were quantified using a Qubit 3.0 fluorometer, sized with a Bioanalyzer 2100, and then quantified again using the KAPA Library Quantification kit. Every immunoSEQ 96-well plate was sequenced on a separate single-read 150-cycle Illumina NextSeq 550 flow cell. The authors' pipeline ran thus. Because the immunoSEQ output held only junctional sequences and lacked quality scores, the filtering could not match the filtering applied to full-length reads. Sequences were annotated with PyIR, a Python wrapper for IgBLAST v1.9, and V/J genes and CDR3 were assigned using IMGT germline references. Reads were removed for weak V/J assignments (E-value above 1e-6), missing CDR3, stop codons, out-of-frame junctions, or ambiguous translated residues. V3J clonotypes were defined as sequences sharing an identical inferred V gene, J gene, and CDR3 amino acid sequence. Percentage overlap between repertoires was calculated by dividing the number of shared unique clonotypes by the size of the smaller repertoire. RTK rarefaction, the Chao1 estimator, and Recon v2.1 estimates of unobserved clonotypes were used to assess repertoire richness. Generation probabilities for all TCRbeta clonotypes obtained by the gDNA method from a handful of donors were computed using OLGA. The source is immuneACCESS, and TCRdb retained only in-frame sequences with V and J called. Part of the clones is not carried over; for the studies checked, unresolved V genes explain less than half of this, and the remainder is unexplained. V and J calls and clone size are given by that table; D and trimming were obtained from the DNA. The sample table records about 2.1 million clones; about 94% of these occur just once. The ten largest clonotypes hold around 1.8% of the sample.

General conclusions and limits of the study: Sampling was restricted to blood, and TCR repertoires in tissues likely differ from the TCR repertoires found in blood. Even with the large sequencing depth, rarefaction of the sorted-subset datasets indicated that sequencing was incomplete. The small number of donors limited the genetic and exposure-history diversity represented. Compared with non-shared clonotypes, clonotypes shared by all four sorted-subset donors had higher generation probabilities. Sharing across a few donors was observed for 5% to 6.5% of naive CD4, 3.5% of naive CD8, roughly 2.4% of memory CD4, and about 0.4% of memory CD8 clonotypes. Based on pairwise subsampling, the degree of clonotype sharing among donors was expected to be affected by sequencing depth. Naive subsets generally had larger estimated clonotype richness than memory subsets did.

Only one count was recorded for this clone. What antigen it recognizes has not been identified. No much larger clone is present one base from it, and per-base qualities are unavailable. The TCR comes from a man younger than 35 in good health. Some clones in this sample may be carry-over from other donors' samples. The rearrangement combines TRBV7-3 with TRBJ2-7; 13 central bases correspond to TRBD2. Sequencing was performed on naive CD8+ T cells from PBMCs. Read against the paper, the sample's cell subset or site label means: CD45RA+CCR7+. DNA sequence: TGTGCCAGCAGCCCCGGACTAGCGGGAGCCGGATACGAGCAGTACTTC. Its product reads: CASSPGLAGAGYEQYF.